This T cell receptor beta chain derives from a study of identifying expanded T cells in peripheral blood (dated by TCRdb to between 2018 and 2020). Turning to the overall study: Technical replicates were generated by sequencing separate aliquots of the same genomic DNA pool, with four replicates compared pairwise.

To note about this clone: No antigen is known for it. The record has no base qualities; no much larger clone is one base away.

The immunoSEQ Assay, which uses bias-controlled multiplex PCR amplification of genomic DNA, was used to profile TCRbeta CDR3 regions. Per the authors' processing: The absolute abundance of each unique TCRbeta CDR3 region was quantified after sequences were collapsed and filtered. Differential abundance was tested with a binomial (Fisher-equivalent) model and with a beta-binomial model adding time-dependent variance fitted from healthy donors. Any clone with fewer than 5 combined templates was excluded, and a clone was called differentially abundant if its Benjamini-Hochberg FDR was below 0.01. Beta-binomial variance was modeled as a function of total template count across the two samples using the form v = (b*log(k)+a)^2. TCRdb carries this immuneACCESS record with in-frame sequences only. Its versions omit some clonotypes, under half of them owing to an unresolved V gene in the studies checked, with the rest unexplained. That table is the source of V, J and clone size, and D and trimming were worked out from the DNA. This sample has approximately 75,000 clones in its table, and almost 90% of those were observed once. Clones ranked in the top ten supply over 2.5% of the sample.

V was cut back by 2 bases and J by 6 bases, leaving a gap of 11 bases between them. In the germline V gene, CDR1 corresponds to LGHNA and CDR2 to YSLEER. Reading from cysteine to phenylalanine, the CDR3 counts 13 amino acids. Of the read, only the CDR3 DNA is kept; its 39 bases are in frame from base 1. The paper as a whole reports these results and caveats: Between technical replicates the binomial model flagged around 1.3 differentially abundant clones, whereas over roughly two weeks the binomial model flagged about 16.4 and over about 4 weeks around 20. The authors expected that biological variance in healthy repertoires might rise further over much longer intervals, such as months to years. Across all healthy donors, variance in clone template counts between roughly 2-week samples was found to increase significantly with total template count. The beta-binomial model significantly reduced the number of clones called differentially abundant and the false-positive rate across all healthy-donor time intervals.

No immune events, such as infections, were documented for the healthy donors during the collection period. To calibrate time-dependent variance in a beta-binomial model of T-cell clone differential abundance, blood repertoires from healthy donors were used as a training cohort. The training cohort included about ten healthy donors, of whom 3 were female and 7 were male. On average the donors were around 45 years old, and their ages spanned 29 to 64 years. Whole blood from each healthy donor was obtained from a commercial supplier and was collected at three time points two to three weeks apart. Genomic DNA was extracted from unsorted whole blood for immunosequencing.

The sample taken for sequencing was blood. The chain is assembled from TRBV4-3 and TRBJ2-7, with no confidently assigned D gene. This clonotype originated in a person aged 18 to 70 in good health. For the CDR3, the sequence is CASSQSFLSEQYF. Read as DNA, the sequence is TGCGCCAGCAGCCAAAGTTTTTTAAGCGAGCAGTACTTC.